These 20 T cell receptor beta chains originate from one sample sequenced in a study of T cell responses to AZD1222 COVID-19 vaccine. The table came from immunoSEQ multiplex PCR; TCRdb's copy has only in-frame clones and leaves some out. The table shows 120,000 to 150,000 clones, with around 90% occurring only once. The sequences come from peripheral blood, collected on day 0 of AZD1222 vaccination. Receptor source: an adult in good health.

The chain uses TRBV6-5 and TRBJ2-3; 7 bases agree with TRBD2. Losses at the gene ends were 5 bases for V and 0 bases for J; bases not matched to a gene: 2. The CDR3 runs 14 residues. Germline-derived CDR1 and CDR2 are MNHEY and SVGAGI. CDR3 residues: CASSQRESTDTQYF. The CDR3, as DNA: TGTGCCAGCAGTCAGCGGGAAAGCACAGATACGCAGTATTTT.

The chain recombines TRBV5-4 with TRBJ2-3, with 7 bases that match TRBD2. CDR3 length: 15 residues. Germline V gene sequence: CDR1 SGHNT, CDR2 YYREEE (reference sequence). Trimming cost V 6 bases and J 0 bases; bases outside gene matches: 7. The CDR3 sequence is CASTPGGASTDTQYF. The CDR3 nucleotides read TGTGCCAGCACCCCGGGGGGAGCCAGCACAGATACGCAGTATTTT.

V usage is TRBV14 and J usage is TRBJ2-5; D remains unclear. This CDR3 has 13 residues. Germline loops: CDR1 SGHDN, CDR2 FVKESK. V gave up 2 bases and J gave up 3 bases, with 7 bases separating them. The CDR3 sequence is CASSQNTKETQYF. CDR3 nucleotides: TGTGCCAGCAGCCAAAACACGAAAGAGACCCAGTACTTC. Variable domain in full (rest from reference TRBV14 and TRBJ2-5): EAGVTQFPSHSVIEKGQTVTLRCDPISGHDNLYWYRRVMGKEIKFLLHFVKESKQDESGMPNNRFLAERTGGTYSTLKVQPAELEDSGVYFCASSQNTKETQYFGPGTRLLVL.

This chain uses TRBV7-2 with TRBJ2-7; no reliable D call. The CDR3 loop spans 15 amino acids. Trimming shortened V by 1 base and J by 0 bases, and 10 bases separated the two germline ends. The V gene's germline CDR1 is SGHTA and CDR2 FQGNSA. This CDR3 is CASSLVGLGSYEQYF. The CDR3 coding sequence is TGTGCCAGCAGCTTAGTGGGCTTAGGCTCCTACGAGCAGTACTTC. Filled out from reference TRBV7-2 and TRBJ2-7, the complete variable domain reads GAGVSQSPSNKVTEKGKDVELRCDPISGHTALYWYRQSLGQGLEFLIYFQGNSAPDKSGLPSDRFSAERTGGSVSTLTIQRTQQEDSAVYLCASSLVGLGSYEQYFGPGTRLTVT.

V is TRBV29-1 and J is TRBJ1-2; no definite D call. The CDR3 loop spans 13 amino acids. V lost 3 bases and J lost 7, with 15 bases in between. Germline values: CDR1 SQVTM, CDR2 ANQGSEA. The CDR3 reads CSVEARPPSGYTF. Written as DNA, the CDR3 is TGCAGCGTTGAGGCAAGGCCCCCGAGTGGCTACACCTTC.

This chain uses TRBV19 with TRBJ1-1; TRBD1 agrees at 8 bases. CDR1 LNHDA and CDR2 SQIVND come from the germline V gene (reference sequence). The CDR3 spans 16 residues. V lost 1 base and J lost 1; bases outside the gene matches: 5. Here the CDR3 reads CASSIGTGGWNTEAFF. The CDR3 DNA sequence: TGTGCCAGTAGTATAGGAACAGGGGGATGGAACACTGAAGCTTTCTTT.

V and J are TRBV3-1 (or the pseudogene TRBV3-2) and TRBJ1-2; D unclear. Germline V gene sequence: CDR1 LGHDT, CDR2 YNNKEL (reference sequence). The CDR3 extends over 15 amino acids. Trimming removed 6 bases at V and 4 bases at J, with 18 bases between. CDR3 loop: CASRLSGGRSYGYTF. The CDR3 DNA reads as TGTGCCAGCAGGTTGTCCGGCGGAAGGAGCTATGGCTACACCTTC.

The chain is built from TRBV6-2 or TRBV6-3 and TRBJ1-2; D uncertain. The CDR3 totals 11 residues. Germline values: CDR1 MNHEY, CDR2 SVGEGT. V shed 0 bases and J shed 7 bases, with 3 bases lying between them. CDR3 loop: CASSYSSGYTF. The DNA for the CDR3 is TGTGCCAGCAGTTACTCTTCTGGCTACACCTTC.

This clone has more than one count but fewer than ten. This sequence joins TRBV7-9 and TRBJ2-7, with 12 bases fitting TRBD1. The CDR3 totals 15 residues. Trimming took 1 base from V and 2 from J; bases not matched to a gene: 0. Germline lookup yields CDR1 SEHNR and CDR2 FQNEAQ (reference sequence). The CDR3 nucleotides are TGTGCCAGCAGCTTAGGGGACAGGGGGCCCTACGAGCAGTACTTC. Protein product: CASSLGDRGPYEQYF.

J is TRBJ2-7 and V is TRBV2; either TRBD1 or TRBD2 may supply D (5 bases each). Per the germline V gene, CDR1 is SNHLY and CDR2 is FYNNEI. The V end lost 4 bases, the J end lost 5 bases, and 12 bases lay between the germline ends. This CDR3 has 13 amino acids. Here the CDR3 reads CASSGRGVNEQYF. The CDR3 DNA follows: TGTGCCAGCAGTGGGAGAGGGGTCAACGAGCAGTACTTC.

The CDR3 nucleotides read TGTGCCAGTACCCTTTTTGGCACCGGGGAGCTGTTTTTT. This translates into CASTLFGTGELFF. The rearrangement uses TRBV19 and TRBJ2-2; D remains ambiguous. The CDR3 is 13 residues long. CDR1 LNHDA and CDR2 SQIVND come from the germline V gene (reference sequence). Trimming left V 7 bases short and J 4 bases short, with 10 bases between.

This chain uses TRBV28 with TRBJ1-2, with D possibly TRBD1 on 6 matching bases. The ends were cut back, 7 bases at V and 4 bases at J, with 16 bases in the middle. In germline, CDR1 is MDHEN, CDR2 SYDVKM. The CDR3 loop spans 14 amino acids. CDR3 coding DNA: TGTGCCAGCACCAGCGCAGGGGAATTCTATGGCTACACCTTC. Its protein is CASTSAGEFYGYTF.

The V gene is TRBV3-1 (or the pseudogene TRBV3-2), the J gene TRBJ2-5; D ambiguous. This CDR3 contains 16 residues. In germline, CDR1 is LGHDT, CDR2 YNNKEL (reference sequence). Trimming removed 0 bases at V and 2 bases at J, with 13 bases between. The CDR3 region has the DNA TGTGCCAGCAGCCAAGACTCCTTGGGCAGGCAAGAGACCCAGTACTTC. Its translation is CASSQDSLGRQETQYF.

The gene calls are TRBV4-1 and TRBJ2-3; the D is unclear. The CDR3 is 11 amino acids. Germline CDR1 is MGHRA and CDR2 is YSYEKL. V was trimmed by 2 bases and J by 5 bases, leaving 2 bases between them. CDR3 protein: CASSQLDTQYF. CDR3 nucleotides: TGCGCCAGCAGCCAATTAGATACGCAGTATTTT.

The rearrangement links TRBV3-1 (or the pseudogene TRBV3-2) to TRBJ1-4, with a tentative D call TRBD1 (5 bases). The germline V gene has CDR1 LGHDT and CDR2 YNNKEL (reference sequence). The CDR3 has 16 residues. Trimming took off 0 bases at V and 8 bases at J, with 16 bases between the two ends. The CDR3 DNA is TGTGCCAGCAGCCAAGATTGGACCGCCCGGGGGGAAAAACTGTTTTTT. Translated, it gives CASSQDWTARGEKLFF.

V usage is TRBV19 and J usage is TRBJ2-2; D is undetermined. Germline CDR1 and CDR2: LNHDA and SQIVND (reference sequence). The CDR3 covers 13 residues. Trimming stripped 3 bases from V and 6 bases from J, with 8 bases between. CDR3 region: CASSIDLAGELFF. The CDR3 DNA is TGTGCCAGTAGTATCGATTTAGCCGGGGAGCTGTTTTTT.

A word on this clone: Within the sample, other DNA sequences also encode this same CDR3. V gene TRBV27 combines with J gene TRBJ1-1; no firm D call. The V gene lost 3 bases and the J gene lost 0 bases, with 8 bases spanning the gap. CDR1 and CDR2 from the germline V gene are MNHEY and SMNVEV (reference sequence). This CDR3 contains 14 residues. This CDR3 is CASSLAGLNTEAFF. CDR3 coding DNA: TGTGCCAGCAGTTTGGCAGGTTTGAACACTGAAGCTTTCTTT.

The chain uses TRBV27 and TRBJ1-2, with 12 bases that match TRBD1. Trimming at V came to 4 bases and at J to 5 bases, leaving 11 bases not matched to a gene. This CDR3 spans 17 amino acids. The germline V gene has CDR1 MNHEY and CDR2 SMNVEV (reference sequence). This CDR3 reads CASSSSGTGGLGYGYTF. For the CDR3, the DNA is TGTGCCAGCAGTTCATCCGGGACAGGGGGCTTAGGGTATGGCTACACCTTC.

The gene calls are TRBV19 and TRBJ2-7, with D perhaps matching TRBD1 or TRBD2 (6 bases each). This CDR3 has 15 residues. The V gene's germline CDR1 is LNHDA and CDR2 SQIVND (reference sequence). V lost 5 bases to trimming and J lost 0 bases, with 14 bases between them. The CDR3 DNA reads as TGTGCCAGTAGTTGGGGGGCAGACCGCTCCTACGAGCAGTACTTC. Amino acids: CASSWGADRSYEQYF.

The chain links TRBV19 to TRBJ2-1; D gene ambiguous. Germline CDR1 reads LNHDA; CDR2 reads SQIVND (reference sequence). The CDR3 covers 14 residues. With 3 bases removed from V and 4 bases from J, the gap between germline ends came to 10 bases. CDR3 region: CASSMVGSYNEQFF. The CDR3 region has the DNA TGTGCCAGTAGTATGGTCGGGTCTTACAATGAGCAGTTCTTC.